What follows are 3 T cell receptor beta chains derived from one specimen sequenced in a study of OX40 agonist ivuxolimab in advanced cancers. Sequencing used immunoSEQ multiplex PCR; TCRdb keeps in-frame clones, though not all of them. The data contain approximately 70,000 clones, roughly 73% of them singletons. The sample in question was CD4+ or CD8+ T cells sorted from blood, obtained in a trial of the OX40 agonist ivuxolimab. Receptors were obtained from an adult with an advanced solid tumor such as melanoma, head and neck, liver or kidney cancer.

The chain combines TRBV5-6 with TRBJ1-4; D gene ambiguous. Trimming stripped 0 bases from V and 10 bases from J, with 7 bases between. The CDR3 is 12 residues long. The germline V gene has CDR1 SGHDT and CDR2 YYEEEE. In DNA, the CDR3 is TGTGCCAGCAGCTTGGACTTGGGAAAACTGTTTTTT. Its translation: CASSLDLGKLFF.

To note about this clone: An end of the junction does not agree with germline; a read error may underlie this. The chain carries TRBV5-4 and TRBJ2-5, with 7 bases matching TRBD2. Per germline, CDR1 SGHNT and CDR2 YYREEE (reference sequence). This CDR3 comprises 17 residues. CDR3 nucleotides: TGTGCCAGCAGGTTGGGAAGGGGAGCGGGGTTTTCAGAGACCCAGTACTTC. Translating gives CASRLGRGAGFSETQYF.

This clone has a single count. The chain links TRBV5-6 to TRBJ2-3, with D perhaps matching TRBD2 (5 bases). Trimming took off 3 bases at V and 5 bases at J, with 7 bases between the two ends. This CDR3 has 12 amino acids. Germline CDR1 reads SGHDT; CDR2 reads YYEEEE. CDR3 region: CASSWRRDTQYF. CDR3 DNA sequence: TGTGCCAGCAGCTGGAGGAGAGATACGCAGTATTTT. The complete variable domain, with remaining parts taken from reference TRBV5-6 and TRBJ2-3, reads DAGVTQSPTHLIKTRGQQVTLRCSPKSGHDTVSWYQQALGQGPQFIFQYYEEEERQRGNFPDRFSGHQFPNYSSELNVNALLLGDSALYLCASSWRRDTQYFGPGTRLTVL.